Sequencing of this T cell receptor beta chain was carried out in a study of blood T cells in healthy people across ages. The use of a sample-barcoded 5' primer and a J-beta primer mix characterized a second PCR of about 6 to 11 cycles. Via MiXCR, TCRdb re-called the 5' RACE reads, giving one row per CDR3 protein. This table holds 550,000 to 650,000 distinct CDR3 sequences, about a quarter found once. This clonotype was observed a few times. The same data also contributed to another study, on T cells of mothers and their children. This second report adds: The study recruited a few healthy Caucasian mothers and their six children as donors. RNA was extracted, and all of it went into cDNA synthesis at around 1.5 ug per 15 ul.

The receptor comes from a boy younger than 10 in good health. Material for sequencing was blood.

The CDR3 DNA sequence: TGTGCCAGCTCACCGGACGGCCTCAAAAACATTCAGTACTTC. Protein product: CASSPDGLKNIQYF. The J gene is TRBJ2-4, the V gene TRBV18, with D unresolved. From germline, CDR1 is KGHSH and CDR2 LQKENI. The ends were cut back, 3 bases at V and 3 bases at J, with 9 bases in the middle. CDR3 length equals 14 residues. Looking up the rest from reference TRBV18 and TRBJ2-4 gives the full variable domain: NAGVMQNPRHLVRRRGQEARLRCSPMKGHSHVYWYRQLPEEGLKFMVYLQKENIIDESGMPKERFSAEFPKEGPSILRIQQVVRGDSAAYFCASSPDGLKNIQYFGAGTRLSVL.